This T cell receptor (beta chain) was sequenced during a study of blood T cell repertoires in COVID-19. The method was immunoSEQ multiplex PCR; TCRdb's version includes in-frame clones alone and lacks a portion of them. The sample has about 200,000 clones, just under 85% seen once. With V trimmed by 5 bases and J by 7 bases, 11 bases remained unmatched. Germline V gives CDR1 SGHDT, CDR2 YYEEEE. The CDR3 runs 16 residues. The study drew participants aged about 18 to 89 years from some 24 US areas. The clonotype was recovered from a middle-aged man who had recovered from COVID-19. This rearrangement joins TRBV5-6 to TRBJ2-2, with TRBD1 matching over 10 bases. The sequenced sample consisted of PBMCs or T cells enriched from blood (not recorded which). CDR3 amino acids: CASSYDRGRAGGELFF. In DNA, the CDR3 is TGTGCCAGCAGTTATGACAGGGGGCGCGCGGGCGGGGAGCTGTTTTTT.